This T cell receptor (beta chain) appears in the sequencing data of a study of CD8 T cells in ankylosing spondylitis. The germline V gene encodes CDR1 SSHAT and CDR2 FNYEAQ (reference sequence). The CDR3 contains 13 residues. This clonotype has just a few counts. Its antigen is not known. At one of its ends the junction is not consistent with the germline gene, which may arise from a read error. Whole-study findings and limits: Some motif variants were previously reported in reactive arthritis synovial fluid and blood. Relatively scarce in peripheral blood, disease-linked clones were CD8+.

Using quantitative 5'-RACE with molecular barcodes, the authors made TCR beta libraries. MiXCR was run by TCRdb on the 5' RACE reads, yielding one entry per CDR3 protein. The profile shows 120,000 or so distinct CDR3 sequences, roughly an eighth of them singletons. The chain employs TRBV7-7 and TRBJ2-1; D unclear. Sample: blood, either unsorted or a sorted T cell fraction (not recorded which). The sequence came from a female donor with ankylosing spondylitis or in good health (not recorded which). In nucleotides, the CDR3 is TGTGCTAGCAGCTTAGATACAGTGAATGAGCAGTTCTTC. This translates into CASSLDTVNEQFF. Drawing the rest from reference TRBV7-7 and TRBJ2-1, the complete variable domain is GAGVSQSPRYKVTKRGQDVTLRCDPISSHATLYWYQQALGQGPEFLTYFNYEAQPDKSGLPSDRFSAERPEGSISTLTIQRTEQRDSAMYRCASSLDTVNEQFFGPGTRLTVL.